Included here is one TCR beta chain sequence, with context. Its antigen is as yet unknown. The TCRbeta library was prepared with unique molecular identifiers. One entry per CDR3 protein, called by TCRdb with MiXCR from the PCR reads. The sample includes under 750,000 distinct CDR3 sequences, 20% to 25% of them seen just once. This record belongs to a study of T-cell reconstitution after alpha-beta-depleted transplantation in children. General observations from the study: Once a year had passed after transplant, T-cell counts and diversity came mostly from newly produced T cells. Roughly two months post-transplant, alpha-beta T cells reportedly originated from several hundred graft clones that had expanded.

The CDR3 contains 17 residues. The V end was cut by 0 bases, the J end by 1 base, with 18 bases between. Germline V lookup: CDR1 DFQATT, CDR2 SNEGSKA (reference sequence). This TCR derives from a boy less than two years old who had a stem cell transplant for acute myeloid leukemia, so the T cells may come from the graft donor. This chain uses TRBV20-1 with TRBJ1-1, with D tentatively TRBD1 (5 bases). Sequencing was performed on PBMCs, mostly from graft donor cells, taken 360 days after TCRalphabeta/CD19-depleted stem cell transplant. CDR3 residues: CSARDQGRGLGNTEAFF. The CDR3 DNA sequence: TGCAGTGCTAGAGATCAAGGACGGGGACTGGGGAACACTGAAGCTTTCTTT.